What follows are 16 T cell receptor beta chains derived from one specimen sequenced in a study of cytomegalovirus exposure and HLA in healthy donors. With 60 Vbeta and 13 Jbeta primers, the PCR was carried out. Produced via immunoSEQ multiplex PCR; TCRdb's table is partial and in-frame only. This table holds 180,000 or so clones. The sequenced sample was PBMCs. The receptors were gathered from a boy aged 5-17 years in good health and CMV-seronegative.

The CDR3 DNA reads TGCGCCAGCAGCCAAGATCTCAGCTCCTACAATGAGCAGTTCTTC. Protein sequence: CASSQDLSSYNEQFF. The chain recombines TRBV4-3 with TRBJ2-1; the D is unclear. V dropped 0 bases and J dropped 0 bases, with 6 bases sitting between them. Looked up from germline, CDR1 is LGHNA and CDR2 is YSLEER. The CDR3 extends over 15 amino acids.

The chain couples TRBV5-1 to TRBJ2-5; D possibly corresponds to TRBD1 (5 bases). The DNA end is more similar to TRBJ2-7, so the J call may be wrong. Per germline, CDR1 SGHRS and CDR2 YFSETQ. CDR3 length equals 14 residues. In nucleotides, the CDR3 is TGCGCCAGCAGCTTGGTGGGGCCAATGTACGAGCAGTACTTC. Protein: CASSLVGPMYEQYF.

V and J are TRBV7-8 and TRBJ1-1; D call uncertain. Trimming left V 5 bases short and J 0 bases short, with 10 bases between. This CDR3 contains 14 residues. From germline, CDR1 is SGHVS and CDR2 FQNEAQ. The CDR3 DNA reads TGTGCCAGCAGCCTACAGAGCTTGAACACTGAAGCTTTCTTT. It encodes CASSLQSLNTEAFF.

V is TRBV27 and J is TRBJ2-6; a weak D match, TRBD2 (5 bases). The germline CDR1 and CDR2 sequences are MNHEY and SMNVEV (reference sequence). V was trimmed by 5 bases and J by 4 bases, leaving 12 bases between them. The CDR3 loop spans 15 amino acids. DNA for the CDR3: TGTGCCAGCAGTGCCAGAGGGTGGGGGGCCAACGTCCTGACTTTC. Its translation is CASSARGWGANVLTF.

The chain joins TRBV4-3 to TRBJ1-1; maybe TRBD1 (5 bases). Per germline, CDR1 LGHNA and CDR2 YSLEER. CDR3 length equals 15 residues. V was trimmed by 1 base and J by 3 bases, leaving 12 bases between them. CDR3 loop: CASSQVIVRDTEAFF. The CDR3 DNA follows: TGCGCCAGCAGCCAAGTTATCGTCAGGGACACTGAAGCTTTCTTT.

The chain employs TRBV6-6 and TRBJ2-5; perhaps TRBD2 as D (5 bases). With 5 bases removed from V and 4 bases from J, the gap between germline ends came to 11 bases. Per the germline V gene, CDR1 is MNHNY and CDR2 is SVGAGI (reference sequence). The CDR3 is 13 residues long. CDR3 nucleotides: TGTGCCAGCAGTACGGGGAGTATAGAGACCCAGTACTTC. Translated, it gives CASSTGSIETQYF.

This sequence joins TRBV27 and TRBJ2-2, with D uncertain. The CDR3 length is 14 residues. Trimming stripped 10 bases from V and 0 bases from J, with 12 bases between. Germline values: CDR1 MNHEY, CDR2 SMNVEV (reference sequence). CDR3 DNA sequence: TGTGCCACCACAGAGAAGGCGAACACCGGGGAGCTGTTTTTT. Amino acid sequence: CATTEKANTGELFF.

The V call is TRBV9, the J call TRBJ2-3; D is unresolved. The CDR3 extends over 15 amino acids. V was trimmed by 3 bases and J by 2 bases, leaving 13 bases between them. The germline gives CDR1 SGDLS, CDR2 YYNGEE. The CDR3 reads CASSDDSIVTDTQYF. Here the CDR3 DNA reads TGTGCCAGCAGCGATGACTCCATCGTCACAGATACGCAGTATTTT. Using reference TRBV9 and TRBJ2-3 for the parts outside the CDR3, the full variable domain is DSGVTQTPKHLITATGQRVTLRCSPRSGDLSVYWYQQSLDQGLQFLIQYYNGEERAKGNILERFSAQQFPDLHSELNLSSLELGDSALYFCASSDDSIVTDTQYFGPGTRLTVL.

The chain combines TRBV25-1 with TRBJ2-1; 10 positions agree with TRBD2. V gave up 3 bases and J gave up 6 bases; unmatched junction bases: 11. Germline V gene data show CDR1 as MGHDK and CDR2 as SYGVNS. The CDR3 runs to 17 residues. The CDR3 spells CASSDVLAGINFNEQFF. The CDR3, as DNA: TGTGCCAGCAGTGACGTACTAGCGGGGATAAATTTCAATGAGCAGTTCTTC.

The rearrangement uses TRBV28 and TRBJ1-5, with unresolved D. The CDR3 is 13 amino acids. V lost 7 bases and J 2 bases, leaving 9 bases between the germline ends. CDR1 and CDR2 (germline): MDHEN, SYDVKM. The CDR3 loop is CASIGMRNQPQHF. The CDR3 DNA reads TGTGCCAGCATCGGGATGCGCAATCAGCCCCAGCATTTT.

The chain links TRBV28 to TRBJ2-7; TRBD1 aligns across 7 bases. The ends lost 6 bases at V and 2 bases at J; junction bases unmatched: 4. Germline assignment: CDR1 MDHEN and CDR2 SYDVKM. The CDR3 is made up of 13 amino acids. DNA of the CDR3: TGTGCCAGCAGAGGGGGCGGACCCTACGAGCAGTACTTC. This codes for CASRGGGPYEQYF.

The gene calls are TRBV5-4 and TRBJ2-7; 11 bases are a match to TRBD2. V lost 4 bases and J lost 9; bases outside the gene matches: 12. This CDR3 has 15 amino acids. Germline lookup yields CDR1 SGHNT and CDR2 YYREEE (reference sequence). CDR3 nucleotide sequence: TGTGCCAGCAGCCAGGGACTAGCGGATGGCTTGCGGCAGTACTTC. Protein sequence: CASSQGLADGLRQYF. Looking up the rest from reference TRBV5-4 and TRBJ2-7 gives the full variable domain: ETGVTQSPTHLIKTRGQQVTLRCSSQSGHNTVSWYQQALGQGPQFIFQYYREEENGRGNFPPRFSGLQFPNYSSELNVNALELDDSALYLCASSQGLADGLRQYFGPGTRLTVT.

The chain is built from TRBV30 and TRBJ1-2; D uncertain. V was shortened by 3 bases and J by 0 bases, with 5 bases between the two germline ends. Germline assignment: CDR1 GTSNPN and CDR2 SVGIG (reference sequence). The CDR3 has 12 amino acids. The CDR3 loop is CAWRAPNYGYTF. The DNA for the CDR3 is TGTGCCTGGAGGGCACCTAACTATGGCTACACCTTC.

The rearrangement joins TRBV11-2 to TRBJ2-5, with D possibly matching TRBD1 (6 bases). Deletions cut 5 bases from V and 1 base from J, with 11 bases between. CDR1 and CDR2 (germline): SGHAT, FQNNGV. The CDR3 has 14 residues. CDR3 sequence reads: CASSEGVGQETQYF. DNA of the CDR3: TGTGCCAGCAGCGAGGGGGTCGGCCAAGAGACCCAGTACTTC.

This chain joins TRBV9 and TRBJ2-7, with 12 bases fitting TRBD1. Germline lookup yields CDR1 SGDLS and CDR2 YYNGEE. This CDR3 contains 15 residues. With 2 bases clipped from V and 4 bases from J, the junction kept 4 bases outside the gene matches. CDR3 bases: TGTGCCAGCAGCGTGACGGGACAGGGGGCTTACGAGCAGTACTTC. It specifies CASSVTGQGAYEQYF. The complete variable domain, with remaining parts taken from reference TRBV9 and TRBJ2-7, reads DSGVTQTPKHLITATGQRVTLRCSPRSGDLSVYWYQQSLDQGLQFLIQYYNGEERAKGNILERFSAQQFPDLHSELNLSSLELGDSALYFCASSVTGQGAYEQYFGPGTRLTVT.

The chain has TRBV19 and TRBJ2-1; 14 bases are shared with TRBD2. CDR1 and CDR2 (germline): LNHDA, SQIVND (reference sequence). The CDR3 consists of 17 residues. J was trimmed by 8 bases and V by 0 bases; bases with no gene match: 6. For the CDR3, the DNA is TGTGCCAGTAGTATAGATCGGACTAGCGGGGGGCGCGATGAGCAGTTCTTC. It translates to CASSIDRTSGGRDEQFF.